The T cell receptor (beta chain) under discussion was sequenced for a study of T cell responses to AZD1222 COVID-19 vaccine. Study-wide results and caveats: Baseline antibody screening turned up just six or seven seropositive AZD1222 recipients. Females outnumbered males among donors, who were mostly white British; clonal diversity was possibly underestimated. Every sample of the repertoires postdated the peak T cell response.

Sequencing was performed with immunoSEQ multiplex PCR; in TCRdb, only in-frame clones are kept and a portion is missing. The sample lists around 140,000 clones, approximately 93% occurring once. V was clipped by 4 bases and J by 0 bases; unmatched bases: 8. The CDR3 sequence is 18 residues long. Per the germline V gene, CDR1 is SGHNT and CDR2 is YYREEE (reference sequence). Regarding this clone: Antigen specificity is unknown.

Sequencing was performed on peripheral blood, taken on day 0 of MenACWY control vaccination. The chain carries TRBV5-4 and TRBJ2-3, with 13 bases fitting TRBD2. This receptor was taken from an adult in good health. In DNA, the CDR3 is TGTGCCAGCAGCCGCCCAGGACTAGCGGGAGACAGCACAGATACGCAGTATTTT. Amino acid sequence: CASSRPGLAGDSTDTQYF.